The 32 T cell receptor beta chains presented below share a single source sample, sequenced in a study of T cell repertoires in cytomegalovirus infection (dated by TCRdb to the late 2010s). Sequencer: Illumina HiSeq 1500. The public reads were run again by TCRdb, first through fastp at Q25 and then through MiXCR, and only productive beta chains were kept. Identical CDR3 proteins give one entry, which carries the most common genes and DNA. In all, the sample holds around 100,000 distinct CDR3 sequences, and 9.5% to 13% of those were seen once. Of the sample, around 33% is held by the ten largest clones. These TCRs are of unknown antigen specificity. Sequencing used PBMCs, sequenced either directly or after in vitro stimulation (not recorded which). These receptors originate from a human donor in good health (CMV status not recorded). Some clones in this sample may be carry-over from other donors' samples.

This clonotype appeared many times. The chain uses TRBV7-2 and TRBJ1-4, with 7 bases that match TRBD1. Trimming cost V 7 bases and J 3 bases; bases outside gene matches: 8. From germline, CDR1 is SGHTA and CDR2 FQGNSA. CDR3 length: 15 residues. CDR3 protein: CASTTGSAANEKLFF. The DNA of the CDR3 is TGTGCCAGCACGACAGGGTCAGCGGCTAATGAAAAACTGTTTTTT.

The rearrangement joins TRBV30 to TRBJ2-4, with D tentatively TRBD1 or TRBD2 (5 bases each). The V end was cut by 0 bases, the J end by 6 bases, with 6 bases between. The CDR3 spans 12 residues. Per the germline V gene, CDR1 is GTSNPN and CDR2 is SVGIG (reference sequence). The CDR3 spells CAWSVGGNIQYF. The CDR3 coding sequence is TGTGCCTGGAGTGTTGGGGGAAACATTCAGTACTTC. Supplemented by reference TRBV30 and TRBJ2-4, the full variable domain reads SQTIHQWPATLVQPVGSPLSLECTVEGTSNPNLYWYRQAAGRGLQLLFYSVGIGQISSEVPQNLSASRPQDRQFILSSKKLLLSDSGFYLCAWSVGGNIQYFGAGTRLSVL.

The rearrangement links TRBV5-1 to TRBJ2-3; 9 bases match TRBD1. The CDR3 has 15 residues. V gave up 2 bases and J gave up 2 bases; unmatched junction bases: 3. Germline V CDR1 and CDR2: SGHRS, YFSETQ. CDR3 DNA: TGCGCCAGCAGCTTAGGGACAGGGTTCACAGATACGCAGTATTTT. Its protein product is CASSLGTGFTDTQYF.

The chain combines TRBV12-3 or TRBV12-4 with TRBJ1-6, with D possibly matching TRBD1 (5 bases). The CDR3 runs to 16 residues. The V end was cut by 5 bases, the J end by 11 bases, with 22 bases between. The CDR3 here is CASSHRTGTRNPPLHF. The CDR3 DNA reads as TGTGCCAGCAGTCACCGAACCGGGACCCGTAACCCACCCCTCCACTTT.

In its sample, this clonotype was seen a few times. The chain carries TRBV28 and TRBJ1-2, with TRBD1 matching 9 bases. This CDR3 is built from 11 residues. Germline V gene sequence: CDR1 MDHEN, CDR2 SYDVKM. CDR3: CETGGNDGYTF. The CDR3 coding sequence is TGTGAGACAGGGGGGAACGATGGCTACACCTTC.

V and J are TRBV4-3 and TRBJ1-1; D not certain. Trimming left V 0 bases short and J 3 bases short, with 17 bases between. This CDR3 has 17 amino acids. Germline CDR1 and CDR2: LGHNA and YSLEER. In nucleotides, the CDR3 is TGCGCCAGCAGCCAAGAATTTTTGACACGGCGGGACACTGAAGCTTTCTTT. It is translated as CASSQEFLTRRDTEAFF.

The sample holds a few counts of this clonotype. The chain joins TRBV5-4 to TRBJ1-3, with 9 positions matching TRBD1. Germline V CDR1 and CDR2: SGHNT, YYREEE (reference sequence). J lost 0 bases, V lost 3 bases, and 4 bases had no gene match. This CDR3 region has 16 residues. As DNA, the CDR3 is TGTGCCAGCAGCTGGGGACAGGGCGCCTCTGGAAACACCATATATTTT. This sequence encodes CASSWGQGASGNTIYF. Full variable domain (outside the CDR3, taken from reference TRBV5-4 and TRBJ1-3): ETGVTQSPTHLIKTRGQQVTLRCSSQSGHNTVSWYQQALGQGPQFIFQYYREEENGRGNFPPRFSGLQFPNYSSELNVNALELDDSALYLCASSWGQGASGNTIYFGEGSWLTVV.

Many counts were recorded for this clonotype. The chain carries TRBV6-6 and TRBJ2-1; D is undetermined. The CDR3 consists of 17 residues. The V gene's germline CDR1 is MNHNY and CDR2 SVGAGI (reference sequence). V dropped 2 bases and J dropped 6 bases, with 20 bases sitting between them. CDR3 protein: CASSYGSVLVWGNEQFF. CDR3 DNA: TGTGCCAGCAGTTACGGGTCCGTCCTAGTATGGGGCAATGAGCAGTTCTTC.

This clonotype was seen a single time. The chain joins TRBV18 to TRBJ1-5; D is possibly TRBD1 (5 bases). The CDR3 spans 15 residues. Trimming stripped 5 bases from V and 2 bases from J, with 13 bases between. The germline V gene encodes CDR1 KGHSH and CDR2 LQKENI. This chain's CDR3 is CASSGPQGGNQPQHF. CDR3 bases: TGTGCCAGCTCAGGACCTCAGGGTGGCAATCAGCCCCAGCATTTT.

The sample holds many counts of this clonotype. This chain connects TRBV12-3 or TRBV12-4 to TRBJ1-2, with D maybe TRBD1 (5 bases). V was pared by 6 bases and J by 4 bases, with 18 bases between. This CDR3 comprises 15 residues. In nucleotides, the CDR3 is TGTGCCAGCAGCGAGATCGACGGCAGGGTCTATGGCTACACCTTC. Its protein is CASSEIDGRVYGYTF.

The sample holds many counts of this clonotype. The gene calls are TRBV12-3 or TRBV12-4 and TRBJ2-2; TRBD2 matches 7 bases. After removal of 10 bases from V and 3 bases from J, the junction contained 5 bases not matched to a gene. This CDR3 comprises 13 residues. This CDR3 reads CATRRGDTGELFF. Here the CDR3 DNA reads TGTGCCACCCGACGGGGGGACACCGGGGAGCTGTTTTTT.

This clonotype was observed at least ten times. The chain joins TRBV4-3 to TRBJ2-1; 10 bases line up with TRBD2. Per the germline V gene, CDR1 is LGHNA and CDR2 is YSLEER. This CDR3 is 15 amino acids long. J lost 4 bases, V lost 4 bases, and 4 bases had no gene match. The CDR3 here is CASSPTLAGYNEQFF. The CDR3 DNA sequence: TGCGCCAGCAGCCCTACACTAGCGGGATACAATGAGCAGTTCTTC.

At least ten counts were recorded for this clonotype. The chain combines TRBV28 with TRBJ1-2; D might be TRBD1 (5 bases). V was pared by 6 bases and J by 7 bases, with 18 bases between. In germline, CDR1 is MDHEN, CDR2 SYDVKM. This CDR3 comprises 14 residues. CDR3 sequence reads: CASRGGVAGRGYTF. The CDR3 DNA follows: TGTGCCAGCAGGGGGGGAGTGGCAGGTCGTGGCTACACCTTC.

The table lists this clonotype with a few counts. The chain employs TRBV28 and TRBJ2-7; 7 bases line up with TRBD1. This CDR3 is built from 14 residues. Per the germline V gene, CDR1 is MDHEN and CDR2 is SYDVKM. Trimming removed 7 bases from V and 4 bases from J; junction bases left unmatched: 10. The CDR3 spells CASTPDRRQYEQYF. DNA of the CDR3: TGTGCCAGCACCCCGGACAGGCGTCAATACGAGCAGTACTTC.

This clonotype was counted ten times or more. The chain joins TRBV19 to TRBJ2-3; TRBD1 matches at 8 bases. The J segment lost 2 bases and the V segment lost 1 base, leaving 5 bases of the junction unmatched. The CDR3 totals 16 residues. From germline, CDR1 is LNHDA and CDR2 SQIVND (reference sequence). CDR3 amino acids: CASSIGAGGATDTQYF. CDR3 DNA sequence: TGTGCCAGTAGTATAGGGGCAGGGGGCGCCACAGATACGCAGTATTTT.

This clonotype has more than one count but fewer than ten. The rearrangement links TRBV12-3 or TRBV12-4 to TRBJ2-7; possibly TRBD1 for D (6 bases). The CDR3 extends over 13 amino acids. The V gene lost 4 bases and the J gene lost 5 bases, with 12 bases spanning the gap. This CDR3 is CASSSDRLDEQYF. The CDR3 DNA is TGTGCCAGCAGTTCGGACAGATTGGACGAGCAGTACTTC.

This clonotype was seen many times. The V and J genes are TRBV7-9 and TRBJ2-1, with 8 bases that match TRBD1. The trim removed 0 bases at V and 5 bases at J, leaving 3 bases unmatched. This CDR3 has 15 residues. Germline assignment: CDR1 SEHNR and CDR2 FQNEAQ (reference sequence). CDR3: CASSLAWTGHNEQFF. CDR3 nucleotide sequence: TGTGCCAGCAGCTTAGCCTGGACAGGGCACAATGAGCAGTTCTTC.

The V call is TRBV30, the J call TRBJ1-5; TRBD1 matches 8 bases. The CDR3 loop spans 15 amino acids. Trimming took 2 bases from V and 4 from J; bases not matched to a gene: 7. Per the germline V gene, CDR1 is GTSNPN and CDR2 is SVGIG (reference sequence). CDR3 nucleotide sequence: TGTGCCTGGAGTCCCCGCAGACAGGGGAATCAGCCCCAGCATTTT. The encoded protein is CAWSPRRQGNQPQHF.

This clonotype was recorded at least ten times. J is TRBJ2-1 and V is TRBV19, with D possibly TRBD2 on 6 matching bases. There are 14 residues in the CDR3. The V gene lost 2 bases and the J gene lost 10 bases, with 15 bases spanning the gap. The germline gives CDR1 LNHDA, CDR2 SQIVND (reference sequence). CDR3 residues: CASSIFGRLEEQFF. The CDR3 DNA is TGTGCCAGTAGTATATTTGGGAGGTTGGAGGAGCAGTTCTTC. Complete variable domain (other parts from reference TRBV19 and TRBJ2-1): DGGITQSPKYLFRKEGQNVTLSCEQNLNHDAMYWYRQDPGQGLRLIYYSQIVNDFQKGDIAEGYSVSREKKESFPLTVTSAQKNPTAFYLCASSIFGRLEEQFFGPGTRLTVL.

This clonotype showed up many times. CDR3 sequence reads: CASSLVAGASYNEQFF. CDR3 coding DNA: TGTGCCAGCAGCCTTGTAGCGGGAGCGTCCTACAATGAGCAGTTCTTC. This chain connects TRBV7-2 to TRBJ2-1; 9 nucleotides agree with TRBD2. The CDR3 covers 16 residues. The germline V gene has CDR1 SGHTA and CDR2 FQGNSA. Germline trimming cut 5 bases from V and 1 base from J; bases unmatched to any gene: 6.

There are many counts of this clonotype. CDR3 sequence reads: CASSLGNGRETQYF. As DNA, the CDR3 is TGTGCCAGCAGCCTTGGGAATGGTAGGGAGACCCAGTACTTC. The V gene is TRBV7-8, the J gene TRBJ2-5; unclear D gene. The CDR3 contains 14 residues. Deletions cut 5 bases from V and 5 bases from J, with 15 bases between. Per germline, CDR1 SGHVS and CDR2 FQNEAQ.

At least ten counts were recorded for this clonotype. J is TRBJ2-3 and V is TRBV7-2; D call uncertain. V gave up 3 bases and J gave up 4 bases, with 17 bases separating them. CDR3 size: 16 residues. Germline loops: CDR1 SGHTA, CDR2 FQGNSA. CDR3 residues: CASSFVASYSADTQYF. The DNA for the CDR3 is TGTGCCAGCAGCTTCGTCGCGTCGTACAGCGCAGATACGCAGTATTTT.

The chain joins TRBV14 to TRBJ1-1, with 7 bases identical to TRBD1. With 5 bases clipped from V and 2 bases from J, the junction kept 5 bases outside the gene matches. This CDR3 is 14 amino acids long. Germline V gives CDR1 SGHDN, CDR2 FVKESK. CDR3 DNA: TGTGCCAGCAGCTTTCGGGACAGAAACACTGAAGCTTTCTTT. This gives the protein CASSFRDRNTEAFF.

This clonotype was seen only a few times. This chain joins TRBV10-3 and TRBJ2-2; 7 positions agree with TRBD1. From germline, CDR1 is ENHRY and CDR2 SYGVKD. This CDR3 comprises 13 residues. Trimming at V came to 9 bases and at J to 6 bases, leaving 7 bases not matched to a gene. The CDR3 DNA is TGTGCCATTGGAACAGGGGTCCCCGGGGAGCTGTTTTTT. Amino acid sequence: CAIGTGVPGELFF.

The table lists this clonotype with many counts. This CDR3 is CASSLAGGSGSYNEQFF. Written as DNA, the CDR3 is TGTGCCAGCAGTCTAGCGGGAGGCTCCGGCTCCTACAATGAGCAGTTCTTC. The chain has TRBV6-1 and TRBJ2-1; 11 bases align to TRBD2. Germline values: CDR1 MNHNS, CDR2 SASEGT. V lost 5 bases and J lost 0; bases outside the gene matches: 6. The CDR3 has 17 amino acids.

This clonotype appeared many times. The CDR3 is CATSDRTGASYTF. The CDR3 DNA reads TGTGCCACCAGTGATCGGACAGGCGCTAGCTACACCTTC. This chain links TRBV24-1 with TRBJ1-2; the match to TRBD1 covers 7 bases. The CDR3 totals 13 residues. Germline V gene sequence: CDR1 KGHDR, CDR2 SFDVKD. After removal of 3 bases from V and 9 bases from J, the junction contained 6 bases not matched to a gene.

The chain links TRBV6-2 or TRBV6-3 to TRBJ2-1, with 8 bases fitting TRBD2. The CDR3 extends over 16 amino acids. The V segment lost 4 bases and the J segment 8 bases; nucleotides outside the gene matches: 13. Germline CDR1 and CDR2: MNHEY and SVGEGT. CDR3 coding DNA: TGTGCCAGCAGTTCAAACAGACTAGCGTGGGGCGATGAGCAGTTCTTC. Its protein product is CASSSNRLAWGDEQFF.

The CDR3 reads CASSIDRNSRAFF. Written as DNA, the CDR3 is TGTGCCAGTAGTATAGATCGGAACAGCCGCGCTTTCTTT. The chain couples TRBV19 to TRBJ1-1, with D unclear. Trimming stripped 0 bases from V and 11 bases from J, with 13 bases between. The CDR3 is made up of 13 amino acids. Germline lookup yields CDR1 LNHDA and CDR2 SQIVND (reference sequence).

Many counts were recorded for this clonotype. The chain joins TRBV7-9 to TRBJ1-3; D ambiguous. V was trimmed by 10 bases and J by 0 bases, leaving 16 bases between them. CDR3 size: 15 residues. The V gene's germline CDR1 is SEHNR and CDR2 FQNEAQ (reference sequence). This CDR3 reads CAIGPGRGSGNTIYF. CDR3 in DNA: TGTGCCATCGGACCTGGCCGCGGCTCTGGAAACACCATATATTTT.

Written as DNA, the CDR3 is TGTGCCAGTAACGGACAACAGGGTCAAGGCTACACCTTC. Translation gives CASNGQQGQGYTF. J is TRBJ1-2 and V is TRBV12-3 or TRBV12-4, with D tentatively TRBD1 (6 bases). The CDR3 length is 13 residues. V was pared by 9 bases and J by 8 bases, with 19 bases between.

This clonotype was detected a few times. The chain joins TRBV7-6 to TRBJ2-1, with 10 bases lining up with TRBD2. V trimming: 2 bases; J trimming: 6 bases; junction bases outside the gene matches: 4. The germline V gene has CDR1 SGHVS and CDR2 FNYEAQ. The CDR3 runs 15 residues. CDR3 amino acids: CASSLLAGVVNEQFF. CDR3 DNA: TGTGCCAGCAGCTTACTAGCGGGAGTTGTCAATGAGCAGTTCTTC. The variable domain in full, completed from reference TRBV7-6 and TRBJ2-1, reads GAGVSQSPRYKVTKRGQDVALRCDPISGHVSLYWYRQALGQGPEFLTYFNYEAQQDKSGLPNDRFSAERPEGSISTLTIQRTEQRDSAMYRCASSLLAGVVNEQFFGPGTRLTVL.

In its sample, this clonotype was seen many times. The chain combines TRBV7-4 with TRBJ2-7; D might be TRBD1 (7 bases). Germline CDR1 is SGHVT and CDR2 is SQSDAQ. The V end was cut by 4 bases, the J end by 4 bases, with 17 bases between. The CDR3 is 15 amino acids. This chain's CDR3 is CASSSGGREGYEQYV. CDR3 sequence (DNA): TGTGCCAGCAGCTCAGGGGGGCGCGAGGGGTACGAGCAGTACGTC.